These 27 T cell receptor beta chains originate from one sample sequenced in a study of early T cells in non-severe SARS-CoV-2 infection. MiXCR, run by TCRdb on the 5' RACE reads, gives a single entry per CDR3 protein. This sample has about 64,000 distinct CDR3 sequences, with 20% to 25% found just once. This material consisted of whole blood, taken at baseline. These receptor sequences come from an adult who was a healthcare worker with PCR-confirmed SARS-CoV-2 infection or an uninfected control (not recorded which).

The chain couples TRBV27 to TRBJ1-2; the match to TRBD1 covers 9 bases. V was pared by 6 bases and J by 7 bases, with 3 bases of the junction left unmatched. The length of the CDR3 is 12 residues. Looked up from germline, CDR1 is MNHEY and CDR2 is SMNVEV (reference sequence). CDR3 nucleotides: TGTGCCAGCAGGCCGGGACAGGGTGGCTACACCTTC. This encodes CASRPGQGGYTF.

The rearrangement uses TRBV20-1 and TRBJ2-5, with D unresolved. The CDR3 consists of 12 residues. Trimming stripped 6 bases from V and 5 bases from J, with 13 bases between. The germline gives CDR1 DFQATT, CDR2 SNEGSKA (reference sequence). CDR3 DNA sequence: TGCAGTGCACCGACAATAGGGGAGACCCAGTACTTC. It codes for CSAPTIGETQYF.

This clonotype was seen a handful of times. This rearrangement joins TRBV30 to TRBJ2-7; D uncertain. The V end lost 4 bases, the J end lost 5 bases, and 15 bases lay between the germline ends. The CDR3 is 13 residues long. Germline lookup yields CDR1 GTSNPN and CDR2 SVGIG (reference sequence). The chain's CDR3 is CAWKGTYPHEQYF. The CDR3 DNA sequence: TGTGCCTGGAAGGGAACTTACCCCCACGAGCAGTACTTC.

In its sample, this clonotype was seen a few times. This chain uses TRBV13 with TRBJ2-5, with a tentative D call TRBD2 (5 bases). Germline CDR1 PRHDT, CDR2 FYEKMQ (reference sequence). This CDR3 contains 13 residues. The V and J ends lost 3 bases and 3 bases respectively, with 8 bases between them. The CDR3 nucleotides are TGTGCCAGCAGCTTGGGAGAAGAAGAGACCCAGTACTTC. Translation gives CASSLGEEETQYF.

This clonotype was observed many times. The chain recombines TRBV3-1 with TRBJ2-5; D gene uncertain. The V gene's germline CDR1 is LGHDT and CDR2 YNNKEL (reference sequence). Trimming shortened V by 0 bases and J by 7 bases, and 0 bases separated the two germline ends. The CDR3 loop spans 10 amino acids. The CDR3, as DNA: TGTGCCAGCAGCCAAGAGACCCAGTACTTC. Translated, it gives CASSQETQYF.

This chain joins TRBV3-1 and TRBJ2-3, with D tentatively TRBD1 or TRBD2 (5 bases each). Germline-derived CDR1 and CDR2 are LGHDT and YNNKEL (reference sequence). The CDR3 consists of 13 residues. Trimming pared 1 base from V and 11 bases from J, leaving 13 bases between. CDR3 loop: CASSQVGDLGQYF. In DNA form, the CDR3 reads TGTGCCAGCAGCCAAGTAGGGGACCTAGGGCAGTATTTT.

With respect to this clonotype: An end of the junction differs from the germline gene, which may be a read error. The chain joins TRBV5-1 to TRBJ1-2; 10 bases are shared with TRBD1. The CDR3 has 14 amino acids. Per the germline V gene, CDR1 is SGHRS and CDR2 is YFSETQ. CDR3 sequence reads: CASNLLGTGVGYTF. DNA of the CDR3: TGCGCCAGCAACTTGCTGGGGACAGGGGTTGGCTACACCTTC.

This clonotype was seen at least ten times. V is TRBV7-9 and J is TRBJ1-4; D gene uncertain. Trimming shortened V by 7 bases and J by 6 bases, and 18 bases separated the two germline ends. Looked up from germline, CDR1 is SEHNR and CDR2 is FQNEAQ (reference sequence). The CDR3 spans 15 residues. The CDR3 here is CASTHPPGKDEKLFF. CDR3 sequence (DNA): TGTGCCAGCACCCATCCACCGGGGAAAGATGAAAAACTGTTTTTT.

CDR3 coding DNA: TGTGCCAGCAGCTGGGGAAGCGGTCCCACCGGGGAGCTGTTTTTT. Its translation: CASSWGSGPTGELFF. The chain has TRBV5-4 and TRBJ2-2; tentatively, D is TRBD2 (5 bases). The CDR3 contains 15 residues. Trimming removed 3 bases at V and 4 bases at J, with 13 bases between. Germline V gives CDR1 SGHNT, CDR2 YYREEE (reference sequence).

The rearrangement links TRBV9 to TRBJ2-7; D remains unclear. Germline assignment: CDR1 SGDLS and CDR2 YYNGEE. The V end was cut by 1 base, the J end by 0 bases, with 11 bases between. The CDR3 extends over 15 amino acids. Here the CDR3 DNA reads TGTGCCAGCAGCGTAACTCCCGGTAACTCCTACGAGCAGTACTTC. Translated: CASSVTPGNSYEQYF.

In DNA, the CDR3 is TGTGCCAGCAGCGCGACGGTCTACAATGAGCAGTTCTTC. Encoded protein: CASSATVYNEQFF. This chain links TRBV9 with TRBJ2-1; D not certain. The CDR3 extends over 13 amino acids. Trimming cost V 3 bases and J 3 bases, with 7 bases left between them. Germline lookup yields CDR1 SGDLS and CDR2 YYNGEE.

This clonotype was seen only a few times. The chain uses TRBV11-2 and TRBJ2-1; the match to TRBD1 covers 9 bases. Germline V CDR1 and CDR2: SGHAT, FQNNGV. The V gene end was trimmed by 3 bases and the J gene end by 15 bases; junction bases not matched to a gene: 12. The CDR3 length is 14 residues. The CDR3 protein is CASSFPYGRQGVFF. The CDR3 DNA is TGTGCCAGCAGCTTTCCCTATGGGAGACAGGGGGTGTTCTTC.

The CDR3 DNA is TGTGCCAGCAGTTCTCTTAGAGCAGGGACCCAGTACTTC. This gives the protein CASSSLRAGTQYF. V gene TRBV7-6 combines with J gene TRBJ2-5, with no clear D. This CDR3 has 13 amino acids. Germline assignment: CDR1 SGHVS and CDR2 FNYEAQ. The V gene lost 6 bases and the J gene lost 7 bases, with 15 bases spanning the gap. Full variable domain (outside the CDR3, taken from reference TRBV7-6 and TRBJ2-5): GAGVSQSPRYKVTKRGQDVALRCDPISGHVSLYWYRQALGQGPEFLTYFNYEAQQDKSGLPNDRFSAERPEGSISTLTIQRTEQRDSAMYRCASSSLRAGTQYFGPGTRLLVL.

This clonotype turned up a few times. The chain couples TRBV4-1 to TRBJ1-2; TRBD1 is a possible D gene (6 bases). The CDR3 is 15 residues long. Trimming cost V 3 bases and J 2 bases, with 13 bases left between them. Germline assignment: CDR1 MGHRA and CDR2 YSYEKL. CDR3 DNA: TGCGCCAGCAGCCAGCCCGGACAGACGAACTATGGCTACACCTTC. Amino acid sequence: CASSQPGQTNYGYTF.

This clonotype has just a few counts. The chain recombines TRBV12-3 or TRBV12-4 with TRBJ1-1; tentative D call: TRBD1 (6 bases). The CDR3 has 15 amino acids. Deletions cut 6 bases from V and 10 bases from J, with 24 bases between. In DNA, the CDR3 is TGTGCCAGCAGAAAACAGGGAGGGGTTACGTACGGAGCTTTCTTT. Amino acids: CASRKQGGVTYGAFF.

This chain links TRBV4-1 with TRBJ1-1; D is unclear. CDR3 length equals 13 residues. Germline V gene lookup returns CDR1 MGHRA and CDR2 YSYEKL. Trimming removed 5 bases at V and 11 bases at J, with 18 bases between. As DNA, the CDR3 is TGCGCCAGCAGCTCGGACCGCACCTCGATGGCTTTCTTT. Encoded protein: CASSSDRTSMAFF.

The chain employs TRBV6-1 and TRBJ2-7, with TRBD2 as a possible D gene (6 bases). V shed 1 base and J shed 7 bases, with 26 bases lying between them. Per the germline V gene, CDR1 is MNHNS and CDR2 is SASEGT. CDR3 length: 18 amino acids. The CDR3 reads CASSEDPLRVLPRGEQYF. CDR3 nucleotide sequence: TGTGCCAGCAGTGAAGACCCCCTCAGGGTTCTCCCACGGGGGGAGCAGTACTTC.

The V and J genes are TRBV30 and TRBJ2-1; no definite D call. The V end lost 7 bases, the J end lost 6 bases, and 13 bases lay between the germline ends. In germline, CDR1 is GTSNPN, CDR2 SVGIG (reference sequence). The CDR3 totals 12 residues. CDR3 sequence: CASSGPFNEQFF. CDR3 bases: TGTGCCTCCTCCGGACCCTTCAATGAGCAGTTCTTC.

V is TRBV7-3 and J is TRBJ2-1, with 13 bases identical to TRBD2. Germline V gene data show CDR1 as SGHTA and CDR2 as FQGTGA. The V segment lost 5 bases and the J segment 6 bases; nucleotides outside the gene matches: 4. The CDR3 consists of 15 residues. This CDR3 reads CASSQTSGGPNEQFF. CDR3 DNA sequence: TGTGCCAGCAGCCAGACTAGCGGGGGGCCCAATGAGCAGTTCTTC.

This rearrangement joins TRBV5-8 to TRBJ1-2, with D unclear. CDR1 SGHTS and CDR2 YDEGEE come from the germline V gene. The CDR3 is 13 residues long. The germline V and J ends were trimmed by 0 bases and 4 bases, with 7 bases remaining between them. The CDR3 sequence is CASSLDRIYGYTF. The CDR3 nucleotides are TGTGCCAGCAGCTTGGACAGAATCTATGGCTACACCTTC.

This clonotype was seen a handful of times. The chain has TRBV7-8 and TRBJ2-1; D may be TRBD2 (7 bases). The CDR3 is 16 amino acids. CDR1 and CDR2 from the germline V gene are SGHVS and FQNEAQ. V was cut by 4 bases and J by 5 bases, with 18 bases left in between. DNA for the CDR3: TGTGCCAGCAGCTCCTTCTTCGCGGGGGCTGACAATGAGCAGTTCTTC. Protein: CASSSFFAGADNEQFF.

V and J are TRBV5-5 and TRBJ1-6; TRBD1 matches at 9 bases. CDR3 length equals 13 residues. CDR1 and CDR2 from the germline V gene are SGHKS and YYEKEE (reference sequence). V trimming: 5 bases; J trimming: 8 bases; junction bases outside the gene matches: 2. This CDR3 is CASRRTGDSPLHF. The CDR3 nucleotides are TGTGCCAGCAGAAGGACAGGGGATTCACCCCTCCACTTT.

This clonotype was seen only a few times. J is TRBJ2-5 and V is TRBV12-5; 9 bases line up with TRBD2. The CDR3 is 16 amino acids. From germline, CDR1 is LGHNT and CDR2 FRNRAP. V was pared by 6 bases and J by 2 bases, with 10 bases of the junction left unmatched. CDR3 nucleotide sequence: TGTGCTAGTGGAGGGCCCCGGCTAGCGGGGCAAGAGACCCAGTACTTC. Its protein is CASGGPRLAGQETQYF.

The rearrangement joins TRBV14 to TRBJ2-3; 10 nucleotides line up with TRBD2. CDR3 length: 15 amino acids. CDR1 and CDR2 from the germline V gene are SGHDN and FVKESK. With V trimmed by 4 bases and J by 6 bases, 7 bases remained unmatched. DNA of the CDR3: TGTGCCAGCAGCCTCATAGCGGGGGGCTTGGATACGCAGTATTTT. It encodes CASSLIAGGLDTQYF.

The chain couples TRBV4-2 to TRBJ1-2; D is possibly TRBD1 (5 bases). This CDR3 is built from 12 residues. V was clipped by 4 bases and J by 4 bases, with 7 bases between them. Germline V gene lookup returns CDR1 LGHNA and CDR2 YNFKEQ. In nucleotides, the CDR3 is TGTGCCAGCAGCCGGGACGGCTATGGCTACACCTTC. The encoded protein is CASSRDGYGYTF.

J is TRBJ2-1 and V is TRBV10-3; 15 positions agree with TRBD2. This CDR3 has 18 amino acids. The trim removed 7 bases at V and 0 bases at J, leaving 7 bases unmatched. Germline loops: CDR1 ENHRY, CDR2 SYGVKD. CDR3 region: CAITSGLAGGSSYNEQFF. In DNA form, the CDR3 reads TGTGCCATCACCTCGGGACTAGCGGGGGGAAGCTCCTACAATGAGCAGTTCTTC.

This clonotype was seen only a few times. The chain carries TRBV12-3 or TRBV12-4 and TRBJ1-1; 9 nucleotides line up with TRBD1. V lost 3 bases to trimming and J lost 4 bases; unmatched junction nucleotides: 3. The length of the CDR3 is 14 residues. The CDR3 loop reads CASSLGQGPTEAFF. CDR3 DNA sequence: TGTGCCAGCAGTTTGGGACAGGGACCCACTGAAGCTTTCTTT.